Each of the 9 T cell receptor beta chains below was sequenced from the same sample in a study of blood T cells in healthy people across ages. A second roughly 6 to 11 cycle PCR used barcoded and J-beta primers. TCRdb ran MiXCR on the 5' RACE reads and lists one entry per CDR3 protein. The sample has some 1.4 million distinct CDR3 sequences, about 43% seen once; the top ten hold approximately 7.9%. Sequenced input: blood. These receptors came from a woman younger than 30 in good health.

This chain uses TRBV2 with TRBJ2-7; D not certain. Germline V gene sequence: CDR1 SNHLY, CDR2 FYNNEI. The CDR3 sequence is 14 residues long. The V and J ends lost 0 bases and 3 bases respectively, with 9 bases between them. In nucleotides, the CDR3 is TGTGCCAGCAGTGAAGCCGACGGTCTCTACGAGCAGTACTTC. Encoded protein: CASSEADGLYEQYF.

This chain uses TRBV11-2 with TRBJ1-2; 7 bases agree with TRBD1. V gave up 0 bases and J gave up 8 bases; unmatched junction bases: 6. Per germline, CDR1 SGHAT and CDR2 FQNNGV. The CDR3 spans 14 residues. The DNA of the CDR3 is TGTGCCAGCAGCTTAGATCAGGGGGTTAGAGGCTACACCTTC. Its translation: CASSLDQGVRGYTF. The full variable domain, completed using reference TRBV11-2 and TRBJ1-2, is EAGVAQSPRYKIIEKRQSVAFWCNPISGHATLYWYQQILGQGPKLLIQFQNNGVVDDSQLPKDRFSAERLKGVDSTLKIQPAKLEDSAVYLCASSLDQGVRGYTFGSGTRLTVV.

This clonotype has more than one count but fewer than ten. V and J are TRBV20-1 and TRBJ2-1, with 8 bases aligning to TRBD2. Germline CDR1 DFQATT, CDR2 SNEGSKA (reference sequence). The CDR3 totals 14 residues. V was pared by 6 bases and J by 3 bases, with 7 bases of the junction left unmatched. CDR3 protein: CSAMSGTSYNEQFF. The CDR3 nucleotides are TGCAGTGCAATGTCCGGGACTAGCTACAATGAGCAGTTCTTC.

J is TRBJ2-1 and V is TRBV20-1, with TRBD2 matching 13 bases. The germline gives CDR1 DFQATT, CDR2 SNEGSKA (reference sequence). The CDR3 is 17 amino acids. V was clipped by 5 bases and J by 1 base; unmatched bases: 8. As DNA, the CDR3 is TGCAGTGCTCCCGGACTAGCGGGAGCCCATTCCTACAATGAGCAGTTCTTC. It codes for CSAPGLAGAHSYNEQFF.

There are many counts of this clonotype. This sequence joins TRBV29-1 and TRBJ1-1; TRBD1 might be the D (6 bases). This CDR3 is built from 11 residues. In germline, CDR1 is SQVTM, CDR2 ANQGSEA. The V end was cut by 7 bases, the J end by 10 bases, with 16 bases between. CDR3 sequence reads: CSATDRYGAFF. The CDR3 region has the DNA TGCAGCGCCACTGACAGGTACGGAGCTTTCTTT. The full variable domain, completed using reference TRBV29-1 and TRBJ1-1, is SAVISQKPSRDICQRGTSLTIQCQVDSQVTMMFWYRQQPGQSLTLIATANQGSEATYESGFVIDKFPISRPNLTFSTLTVSNMSPEDSSIYLCSATDRYGAFFGQGTRLTVV.

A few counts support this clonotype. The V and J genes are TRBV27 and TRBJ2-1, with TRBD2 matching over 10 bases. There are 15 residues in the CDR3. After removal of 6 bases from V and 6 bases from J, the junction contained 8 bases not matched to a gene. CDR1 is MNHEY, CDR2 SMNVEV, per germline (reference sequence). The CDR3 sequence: CASSIAGGAANEQFF. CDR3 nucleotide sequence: TGTGCCAGCAGCATAGCGGGGGGCGCCGCCAATGAGCAGTTCTTC.

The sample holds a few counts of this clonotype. In DNA, the CDR3 is TGCAGTGCTATCCGGACAGCCGGCAGAGACTACACCTTC. Translated: CSAIRTAGRDYTF. V usage is TRBV20-1 and J usage is TRBJ1-2, with a weak D call TRBD1 (6 bases). V lost 4 bases and J 10 bases, leaving 19 bases between the germline ends. Per germline, CDR1 DFQATT and CDR2 SNEGSKA (reference sequence). The CDR3 covers 13 residues.

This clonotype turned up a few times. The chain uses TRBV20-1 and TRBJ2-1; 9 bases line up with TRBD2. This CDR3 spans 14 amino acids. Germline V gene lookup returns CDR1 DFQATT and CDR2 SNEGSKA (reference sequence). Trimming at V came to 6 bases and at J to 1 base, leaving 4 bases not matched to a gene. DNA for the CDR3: TGCAGTGCCGCAACTAGCGGGTCCTACAATGAGCAGTTCTTC. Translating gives CSAATSGSYNEQFF.

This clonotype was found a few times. CDR3 sequence reads: CASSVGRIQSGANVLTF. CDR3 bases: TGTGCCAGCAGCGTAGGGAGAATCCAGTCTGGGGCCAACGTCCTGACTTTC. The J gene is TRBJ2-6, the V gene TRBV9; D is unclear. The CDR3 length is 17 residues. CDR1 is SGDLS, CDR2 YYNGEE, per germline. The V end lost 0 bases, the J end lost 1 base, and 11 bases lay between the germline ends.